The rows below give T cell receptor beta chains drawn from one sample of a study of human T cells and chemical hapten exposure. MiXCR was run by TCRdb on the RACE reads, yielding one entry per CDR3 protein. The sample yields under 450,000 distinct CDR3 sequences, nearly 5% seen once. Sequencing was performed on whole blood, taken in connection with sensitization to the hapten diphenylcyclopropenone (DPC). The origin of the receptors is a woman in her fifties or sixties with alopecia areata. Some clones in this sample may be carry-over from other donors' samples. CDR3s include the opening cysteine and the closing phenylalanine or tryptophan. D genes are given only for firm matches. Not all rows give a size; the values are once, few, many and, for expanded clones, a class.

D gene: TRBD1; V gene: TRBV29-1; clone size: many; CDR3 length: 12; J gene: TRBJ2-7; CDR3 protein: CSGHRGCYEQYF; CDR3 DNA: TGCAGCGGCCACAGGGGGTGTTACGAGCAGTACTTC
D gene: -; V gene: TRBV20-1; clone size: few; CDR3 length: 11; J gene: TRBJ1-1; CDR3 protein: CSAFDPRRAFF; CDR3 DNA: TGCAGTGCCTTCGACCCCCGAAGAGCTTTCTTT
D gene: TRBD1; V gene: TRBV7-2; clone size: many; CDR3 length: 15; J gene: TRBJ1-5; CDR3 protein: CASSLTGGSNQPQHF; CDR3 DNA: TGTGCCAGCAGCTTAACAGGGGGCTCCAATCAGCCCCAGCATTTT
D gene: TRBD2; V gene: TRBV28; clone size: many; CDR3 length: 14; J gene: TRBJ2-6; CDR3 protein: CASSSISGRDVLTF; CDR3 DNA: TGTGCCAGCAGTTCCATTAGCGGGAGGGACGTCCTGACTTTC
D gene: TRBD1; V gene: TRBV3-1; clone size: few; CDR3 length: 15; J gene: TRBJ1-2; CDR3 protein: CASSQPGQAIYGYTF; CDR3 DNA: TGTGCCAGCAGCCAACCGGGACAGGCAATTTATGGCTACACCTTC
D gene: TRBD1; V gene: TRBV10-3; clone size: few; CDR3 length: 14; J gene: TRBJ2-7; CDR3 protein: CAISPRTGMYEQYF; CDR3 DNA: TGTGCCATCAGTCCCCGGACAGGGATGTACGAGCAGTACTTC
D gene: -; V gene: TRBV11-1; clone size: many; CDR3 length: 15; J gene: TRBJ1-1; CDR3 protein: CASSLNTGASTEAFF; CDR3 DNA: TGTGCCAGCAGCTTAAATACGGGGGCCAGCACTGAAGCTTTCTTT
D gene: -; V gene: TRBV5-5; clone size: many; CDR3 length: 14; J gene: TRBJ1-5; CDR3 protein: CASSFEQSGQPQHF; CDR3 DNA: TGTGCCAGCAGCTTTGAGCAGAGTGGTCAGCCCCAGCATTTT
D gene: -; V gene: TRBV12-5; clone size: many; CDR3 length: 11; J gene: TRBJ1-5; CDR3 protein: CASGLVQPQHF; CDR3 DNA: TGTGCTAGTGGTTTGGTCCAGCCCCAGCATTTT
D gene: -; V gene: TRBV12-3/TRBV12-4; clone size: many; CDR3 length: 14; J gene: TRBJ1-1; CDR3 protein: CASRNGGPNTEAFF; CDR3 DNA: TGTGCCAGCAGAAACGGAGGGCCGAACACTGAAGCTTTCTTT
D gene: -; V gene: TRBV28; clone size: few; CDR3 length: 13; J gene: TRBJ1-4; CDR3 protein: CASSILRAEKLFF; CDR3 DNA: TGTGCCAGCAGTATTCTCCGGGCAGAAAAACTGTTTTTT
D gene: TRBD1; V gene: TRBV4-2; clone size: few; CDR3 length: 15; J gene: TRBJ1-6; CDR3 protein: CASSQDPTGNSPLHF; CDR3 DNA: TGTGCCAGCAGCCAAGATCCGACAGGGAATTCACCCCTCCACTTT
D gene: TRBD1; V gene: TRBV5-1; clone size: -; CDR3 length: 16; J gene: TRBJ1-1; CDR3 protein: CASSLAGQGASAEAFF; CDR3 DNA: TGCGCCAGCAGCTTGGCCGGGCAGGGGGCAAGTGCTGAAGCTTTCTTT
D gene: -; V gene: TRBV6-1; clone size: many; CDR3 length: 15; J gene: TRBJ1-6; CDR3 protein: CASSEGIKGQAPLHF; CDR3 DNA: TGTGCCAGCAGTGAAGGGATTAAGGGCCAGGCACCCCTCCACTTT
D gene: TRBD2; V gene: TRBV5-1; clone size: -; CDR3 length: 15; J gene: TRBJ2-1; CDR3 protein: CASSLGLGGYNEQFF; CDR3 DNA: TGCGCCAGCAGTTTGGGACTAGGCGGCTACAATGAGCAGTTCTTC
D gene: -; V gene: TRBV28; clone size: many; CDR3 length: 13; J gene: TRBJ2-5; CDR3 protein: CASSHHLGETQYF; CDR3 DNA: TGTGCCAGCAGCCATCACCTCGGGGAGACCCAGTACTTC